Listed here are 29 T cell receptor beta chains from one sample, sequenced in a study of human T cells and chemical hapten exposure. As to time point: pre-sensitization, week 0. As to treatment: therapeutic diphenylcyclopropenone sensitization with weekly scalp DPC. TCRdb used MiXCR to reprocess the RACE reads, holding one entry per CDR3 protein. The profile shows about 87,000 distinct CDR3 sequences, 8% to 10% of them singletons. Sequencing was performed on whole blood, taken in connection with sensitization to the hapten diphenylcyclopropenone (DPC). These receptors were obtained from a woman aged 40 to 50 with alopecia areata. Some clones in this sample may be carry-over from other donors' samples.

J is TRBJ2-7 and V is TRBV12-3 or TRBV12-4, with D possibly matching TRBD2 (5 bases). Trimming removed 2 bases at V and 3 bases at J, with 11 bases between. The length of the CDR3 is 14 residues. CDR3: CASSLNPRGYEQYF. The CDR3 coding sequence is TGTGCCAGCAGTTTAAATCCCCGGGGCTACGAGCAGTACTTC.

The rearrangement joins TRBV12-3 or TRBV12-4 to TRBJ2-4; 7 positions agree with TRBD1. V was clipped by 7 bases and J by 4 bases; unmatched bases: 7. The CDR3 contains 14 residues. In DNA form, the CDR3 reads TGTGCCAGCACCCTGACAGGGCTAAAAAACATTCAGTACTTC. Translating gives CASTLTGLKNIQYF.

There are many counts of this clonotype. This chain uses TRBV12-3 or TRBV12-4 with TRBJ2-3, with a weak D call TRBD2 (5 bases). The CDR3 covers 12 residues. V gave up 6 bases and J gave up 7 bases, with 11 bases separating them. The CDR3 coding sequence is TGTGCCAGCAGCCGGACGGGAAATACGCAGTATTTT. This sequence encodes CASSRTGNTQYF.

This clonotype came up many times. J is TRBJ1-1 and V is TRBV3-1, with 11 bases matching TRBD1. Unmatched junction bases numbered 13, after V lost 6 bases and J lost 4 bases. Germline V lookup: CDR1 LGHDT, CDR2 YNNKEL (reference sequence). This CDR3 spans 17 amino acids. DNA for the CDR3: TGTGCCAGCAGTCTTCGGACAGGGGGCTCGACCGGCACTGAAGCTTTCTTT. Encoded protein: CASSLRTGGSTGTEAFF.

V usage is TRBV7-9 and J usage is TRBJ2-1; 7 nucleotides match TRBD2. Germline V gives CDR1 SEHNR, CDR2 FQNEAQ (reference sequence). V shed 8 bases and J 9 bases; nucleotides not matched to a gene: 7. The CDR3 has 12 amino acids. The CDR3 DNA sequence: TGTGCCAGCTCCGGGCCGGGGGGTGAGCAGTTCTTC. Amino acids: CASSGPGGEQFF.

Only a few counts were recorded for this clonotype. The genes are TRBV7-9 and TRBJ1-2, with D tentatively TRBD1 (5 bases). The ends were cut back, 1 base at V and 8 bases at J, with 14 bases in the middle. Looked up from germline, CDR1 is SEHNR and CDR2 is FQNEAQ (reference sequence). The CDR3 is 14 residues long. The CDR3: CASSLEGQAGGYTF. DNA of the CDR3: TGTGCCAGCAGCTTAGAGGGGCAGGCCGGAGGCTACACCTTC.

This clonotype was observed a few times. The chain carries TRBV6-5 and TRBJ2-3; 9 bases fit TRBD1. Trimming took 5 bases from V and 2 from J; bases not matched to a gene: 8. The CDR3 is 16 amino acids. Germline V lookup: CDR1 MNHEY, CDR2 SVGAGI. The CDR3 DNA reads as TGTGCCAGCAGTCGCTACGGGACAGGGATCACAGATACGCAGTATTTT. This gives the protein CASSRYGTGITDTQYF.

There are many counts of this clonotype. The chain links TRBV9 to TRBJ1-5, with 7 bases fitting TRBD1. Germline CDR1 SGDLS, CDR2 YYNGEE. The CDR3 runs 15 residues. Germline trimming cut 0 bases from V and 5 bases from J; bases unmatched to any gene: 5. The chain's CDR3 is CASSVGGQTYQPQHF. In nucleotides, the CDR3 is TGTGCCAGCAGCGTAGGGGGACAGACCTATCAGCCCCAGCATTTT.

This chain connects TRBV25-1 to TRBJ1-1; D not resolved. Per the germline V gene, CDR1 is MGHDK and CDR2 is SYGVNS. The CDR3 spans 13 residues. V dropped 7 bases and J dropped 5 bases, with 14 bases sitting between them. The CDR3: CASTLTGPTEAFF. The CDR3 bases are TGTGCCAGCACCCTCACGGGCCCGACTGAAGCTTTCTTT.

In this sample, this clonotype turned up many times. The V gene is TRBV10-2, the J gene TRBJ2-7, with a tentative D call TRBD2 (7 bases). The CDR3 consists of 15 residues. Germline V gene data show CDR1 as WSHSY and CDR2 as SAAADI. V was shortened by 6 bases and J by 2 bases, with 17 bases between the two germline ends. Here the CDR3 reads CASRVAAGATYEQYF. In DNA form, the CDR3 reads TGCGCCAGCAGAGTTGCGGCGGGGGCGACCTACGAGCAGTACTTC.

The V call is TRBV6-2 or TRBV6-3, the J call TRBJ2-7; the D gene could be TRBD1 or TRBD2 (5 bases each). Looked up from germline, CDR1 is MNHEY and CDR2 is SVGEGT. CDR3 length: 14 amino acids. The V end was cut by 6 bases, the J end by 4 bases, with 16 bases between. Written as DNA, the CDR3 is TGTGCCAGCAGGTTATGGGACGACTCGTACGAGCAGTACTTC. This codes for CASRLWDDSYEQYF.

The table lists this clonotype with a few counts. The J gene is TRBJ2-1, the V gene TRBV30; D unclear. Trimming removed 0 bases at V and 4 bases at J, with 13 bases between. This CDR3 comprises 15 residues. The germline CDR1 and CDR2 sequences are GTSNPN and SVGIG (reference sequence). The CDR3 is CAWSVSQVPYNEQFF. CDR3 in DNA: TGTGCCTGGAGTGTATCCCAGGTCCCTTACAATGAGCAGTTCTTC.

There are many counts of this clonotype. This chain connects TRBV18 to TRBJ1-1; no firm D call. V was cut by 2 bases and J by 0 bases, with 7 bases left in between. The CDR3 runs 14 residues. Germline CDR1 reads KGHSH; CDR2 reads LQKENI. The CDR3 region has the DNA TGTGCCAGCTCACCAGCGAGCGTGAACACTGAAGCTTTCTTT. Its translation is CASSPASVNTEAFF.

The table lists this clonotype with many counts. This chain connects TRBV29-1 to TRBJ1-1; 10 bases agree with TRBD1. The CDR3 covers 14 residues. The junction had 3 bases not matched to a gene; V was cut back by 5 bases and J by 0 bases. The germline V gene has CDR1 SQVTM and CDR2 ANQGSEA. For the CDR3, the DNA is TGCAGCGTTCGGACAGGGGGGATGAACACTGAAGCTTTCTTT. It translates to CSVRTGGMNTEAFF.

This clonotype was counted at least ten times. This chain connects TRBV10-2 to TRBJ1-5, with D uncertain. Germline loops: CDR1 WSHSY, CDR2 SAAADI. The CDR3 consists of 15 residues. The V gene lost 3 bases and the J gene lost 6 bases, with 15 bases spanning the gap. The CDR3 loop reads CASSEGGLLTQPQHF. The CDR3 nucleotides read TGCGCCAGCAGTGAAGGTGGCCTCCTTACTCAGCCCCAGCATTTT.

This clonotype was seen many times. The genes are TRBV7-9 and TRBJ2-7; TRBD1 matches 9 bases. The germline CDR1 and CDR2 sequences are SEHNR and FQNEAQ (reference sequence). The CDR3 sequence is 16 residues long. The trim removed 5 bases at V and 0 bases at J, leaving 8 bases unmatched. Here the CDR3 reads CASSHNPGQGSYEQYF. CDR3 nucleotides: TGTGCCAGCAGCCACAACCCGGGACAGGGCTCCTACGAGCAGTACTTC.

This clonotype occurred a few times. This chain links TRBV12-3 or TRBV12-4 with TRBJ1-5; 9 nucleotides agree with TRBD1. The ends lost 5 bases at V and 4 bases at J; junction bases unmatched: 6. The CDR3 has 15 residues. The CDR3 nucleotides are TGTGCCAGCAGTCCCGGGACAGGGAAGAATCAGCCCCAGCATTTT. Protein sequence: CASSPGTGKNQPQHF.

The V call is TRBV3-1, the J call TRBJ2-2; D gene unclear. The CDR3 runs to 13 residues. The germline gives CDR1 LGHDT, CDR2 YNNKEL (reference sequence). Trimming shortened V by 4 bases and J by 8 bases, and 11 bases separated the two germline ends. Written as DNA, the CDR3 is TGTGCCAGCAGCCGTACCGGGCGGGGGGAGCTGTTTTTT. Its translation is CASSRTGRGELFF.

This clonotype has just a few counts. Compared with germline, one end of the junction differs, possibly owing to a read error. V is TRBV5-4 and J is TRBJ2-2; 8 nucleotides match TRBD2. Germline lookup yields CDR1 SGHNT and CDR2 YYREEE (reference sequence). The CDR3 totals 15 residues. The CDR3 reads CASSPGGANTGDLFF. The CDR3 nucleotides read TGTGCCAGCAGCCCGGGGGGGGCGAACACCGGGGACCTGTTTTTT.

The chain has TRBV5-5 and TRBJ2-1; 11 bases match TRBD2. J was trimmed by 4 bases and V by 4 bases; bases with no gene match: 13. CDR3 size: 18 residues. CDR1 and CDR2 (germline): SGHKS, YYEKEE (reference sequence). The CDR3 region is CASSPALQLAGVYNEQFF. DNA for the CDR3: TGTGCCAGCAGCCCGGCTCTACAACTAGCGGGGGTTTACAATGAGCAGTTCTTC.

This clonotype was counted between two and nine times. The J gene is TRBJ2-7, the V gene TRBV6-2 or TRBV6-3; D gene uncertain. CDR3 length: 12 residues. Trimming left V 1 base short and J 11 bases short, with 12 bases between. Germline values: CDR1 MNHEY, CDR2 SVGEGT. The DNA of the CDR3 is TGTGCCAGCAGTTACTTTGGGCAAGGGAAGTACTTC. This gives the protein CASSYFGQGKYF.

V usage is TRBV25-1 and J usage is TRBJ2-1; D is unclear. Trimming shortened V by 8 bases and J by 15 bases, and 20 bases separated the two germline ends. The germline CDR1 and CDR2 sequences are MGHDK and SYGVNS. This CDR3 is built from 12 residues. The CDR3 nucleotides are TGTGCCAGCTCTACCTCCGGGTCCCTGATGTTCTTC. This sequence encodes CASSTSGSLMFF.

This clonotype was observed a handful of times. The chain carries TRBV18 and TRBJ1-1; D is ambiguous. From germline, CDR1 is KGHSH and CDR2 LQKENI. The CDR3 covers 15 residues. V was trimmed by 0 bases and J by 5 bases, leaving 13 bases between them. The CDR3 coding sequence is TGTGCCAGCTCACCACCTAGTCTGGGAGGGACTGAAGCTTTCTTT. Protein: CASSPPSLGGTEAFF.

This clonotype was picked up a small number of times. DNA for the CDR3: TGCAGCGTCATAGGGAGAACCGGCTACACCTTC. Amino acids: CSVIGRTGYTF. V gene TRBV29-1 combines with J gene TRBJ1-2, with no clear D. CDR3 length: 11 residues. Germline assignment: CDR1 SQVTM and CDR2 ANQGSEA. V lost 6 bases and J lost 8, with 13 bases in between.

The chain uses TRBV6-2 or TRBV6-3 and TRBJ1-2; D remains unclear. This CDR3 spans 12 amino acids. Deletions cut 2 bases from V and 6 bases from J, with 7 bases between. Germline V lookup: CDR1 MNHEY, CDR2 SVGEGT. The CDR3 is CASSYEGHGYTF. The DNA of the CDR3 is TGTGCCAGCAGTTACGAGGGTCATGGCTACACCTTC.

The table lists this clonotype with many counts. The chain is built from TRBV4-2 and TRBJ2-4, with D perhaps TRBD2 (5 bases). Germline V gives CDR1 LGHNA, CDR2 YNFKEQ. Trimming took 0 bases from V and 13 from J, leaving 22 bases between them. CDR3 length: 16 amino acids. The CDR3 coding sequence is TGTGCCAGCAGCCAAGATCGAAGCGGAGCTAGTGTGAGCCAGTACTTC. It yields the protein CASSQDRSGASVSQYF.

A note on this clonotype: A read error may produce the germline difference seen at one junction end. The chain's CDR3 is CASSLGTGLSLPPEASF. The CDR3 coding sequence is TGTGCCAGCAGCCTCGGGACAGGCCTTAGTCTCCCTCCCGAAGCTTCCTTT. The J gene is TRBJ1-1, the V gene TRBV14; TRBD1 matches 8 bases. Germline CDR1 is SGHDN and CDR2 is FVKESK. This CDR3 has 17 residues.

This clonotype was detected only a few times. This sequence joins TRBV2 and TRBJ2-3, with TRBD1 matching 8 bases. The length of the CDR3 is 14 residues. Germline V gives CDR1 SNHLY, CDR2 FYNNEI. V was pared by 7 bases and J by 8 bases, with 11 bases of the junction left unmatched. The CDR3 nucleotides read TGTGCCAGCATGAACGACAGGGGCCAGACTACGCAGTATTTT. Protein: CASMNDRGQTTQYF.

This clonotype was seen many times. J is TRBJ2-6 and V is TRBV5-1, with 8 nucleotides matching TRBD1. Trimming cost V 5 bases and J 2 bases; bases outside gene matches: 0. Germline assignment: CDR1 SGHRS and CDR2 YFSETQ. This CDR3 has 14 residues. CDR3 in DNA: TGCGCCAGCAGACAGGGGGCTGGGGCCAACGTCCTGACTTTC. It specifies CASRQGAGANVLTF.